This record covers a single T cell receptor beta chain. The V gene's germline CDR1 is MDHEN and CDR2 SYDVKM. Trimming left V 7 bases short and J 0 bases short, with 7 bases between. The CDR3 is made up of 12 amino acids. The source of the sample is a study of blood T cell repertoires in COVID-19. In the original analysis: Amplification of reference gene primers was used by the study to estimate nucleated cell counts. The protocol was immunoSEQ multiplex PCR, while the TCRdb copy is restricted to in-frame clones and leaves out a portion. The V and J calls and clone size were taken over from that table, and D and trimming were inferred from the DNA. Of tens of thousands of clones in the sample, 75% to 90% are singletons; the top ten hold roughly three fifths.

This receptor was identified in a man aged 65 to 85 with acute or convalescent COVID-19. Sequences were obtained from peripheral blood. The chain couples TRBV28 to TRBJ2-7, with D unresolved. Written as DNA, the CDR3 is TGTGCCAGCACGGTCTTCTCCTACGAGCAGTACTTC. Protein: CASTVFSYEQYF. The whole variable domain, filled in from reference TRBV28 and TRBJ2-7, reads DVKVTQSSRYLVKRTGEKVFLECVQDMDHENMFWYRQDPGLGLRLIYFSYDVKMKEKGDIPEGYSVSREKKERFSLILESASTNQTSMYLCASTVFSYEQYFGPGTRLTVT.